This T cell receptor beta chain was sequenced for a study of T cells in localized non-small cell lung cancer. Study results and limitations: Sequencing was limited to one tumor region, leaving the possibility of heterogeneity open. Longer overall survival accompanied higher blood T cell density.

Trimming took 8 bases from V and 6 from J; bases not matched to a gene: 12. Germline CDR1 and CDR2: MGHDK and SYGVNS. The CDR3 has 14 residues. The assay was immunoSEQ multiplex PCR, and TCRdb's table has in-frame clones only and misses some. The sample has approximately 100,000 clones; approximately 91% are singletons. Concerning this clone itself: Its cognate antigen is unknown.

The V call is TRBV25-1, the J call TRBJ2-7, with 8 positions matching TRBD2. The source was PBMCs, collected before any cancer treatment. This TCR was sampled from a woman aged 40-69 years with stage II squamous cell lung carcinoma. CDR3 DNA sequence: TGTGCCAGCGAACGGGAGGGTGTTTCTGGCGAGCAGTACTTC. The encoded protein is CASEREGVSGEQYF.